This T cell receptor beta chain is drawn from a study of cytomegalovirus exposure and HLA in healthy donors. General study results and limits: On later analysis, the bulk of CMV-associated TCR beta chains appeared to be HLA-restricted.

The CDR3 is made up of 15 amino acids. V was pared by 5 bases and J by 6 bases, with 8 bases of the junction left unmatched. Germline-derived CDR1 and CDR2 are SGHTA and FQGNSA. On this clone: What it binds is not known.

Both 60 Vbeta primers and 13 Jbeta primers went into the PCR. Repertoires were generated with immunoSEQ multiplex PCR, while TCRdb's copy carries only in-frame clones and drops some. In the table there are about 96,000 clones, approximately 74% of which are singletons. This clonotype was sampled from a female donor in good health and CMV-seropositive. J is TRBJ1-5 and V is TRBV7-2, with 9 positions matching TRBD1. The sequenced sample consisted of PBMCs. This CDR3 reads CASSPTGTGTQPQHF. As DNA, the CDR3 is TGTGCCAGCAGCCCCACCGGGACAGGGACTCAGCCCCAGCATTTT.